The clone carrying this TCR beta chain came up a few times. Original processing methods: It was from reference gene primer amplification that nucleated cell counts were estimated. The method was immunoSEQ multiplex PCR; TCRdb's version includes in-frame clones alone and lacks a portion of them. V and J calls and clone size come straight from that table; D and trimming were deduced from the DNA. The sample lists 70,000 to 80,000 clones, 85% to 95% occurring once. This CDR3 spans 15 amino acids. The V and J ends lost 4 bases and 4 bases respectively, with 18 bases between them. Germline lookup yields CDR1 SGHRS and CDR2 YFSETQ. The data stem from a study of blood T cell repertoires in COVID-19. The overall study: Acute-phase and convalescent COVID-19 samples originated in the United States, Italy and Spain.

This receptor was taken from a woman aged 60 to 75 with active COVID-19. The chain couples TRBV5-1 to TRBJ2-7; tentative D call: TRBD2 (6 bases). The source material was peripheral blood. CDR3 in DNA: TGCGCCAGCAGCCCTGACGGAGGGCTTGGGTACGAGCAGTACTTC. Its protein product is CASSPDGGLGYEQYF.